What follows are 12 T cell receptor beta chains derived from one specimen sequenced in a study of Ad26.COV2.S vaccination and SARS-CoV-2 variants. The treatment was: some 19 received Ad26.COV2.S at low or high dose, single or two shots; five or six received placebo; per-sample allocation not given. Samples came from day 63 after the first vaccine or placebo injection. The table came from immunoSEQ multiplex PCR; TCRdb's copy has only in-frame clones and leaves some out. The data contain hundreds of thousands of clones, roughly 84% of them singletons. The sample here was peripheral blood, taken in a trial of Ad26.COV2.S vaccine versus placebo. The receptors were gathered from a person aged 18-60 years who received the Ad26.COV2.S COVID-19 vaccine or a placebo.

This chain joins TRBV15 and TRBJ2-3, with TRBD2 matching over 15 bases. J gave up 4 bases and V 1 base, and 0 bases lay outside the gene matches. The CDR3 is 16 residues long. The V gene's germline CDR1 is LNHNV and CDR2 YYDKDF (reference sequence). CDR3 DNA sequence: TGTGCCACCAGCAGAGGGACTAGCGGGGGGGCAGATACGCAGTATTTT. This encodes CATSRGTSGGADTQYF.

V usage is TRBV29-1 and J usage is TRBJ1-2, with 8 positions matching TRBD1. The V and J ends lost 2 bases and 0 bases, in that order; junction bases with no gene match: 8. Germline-derived CDR1 and CDR2 are SQVTM and ANQGSEA. This CDR3 comprises 16 residues. The CDR3 bases are TGCAGCGTTGAACTACTCGACAGGGGCCCTAACTATGGCTACACCTTC. Its translation is CSVELLDRGPNYGYTF.

The chain combines TRBV19 with TRBJ2-3; D not certain. The CDR3 has 16 amino acids. Germline CDR1 is LNHDA and CDR2 is SQIVND (reference sequence). V was cut by 1 base and J by 0 bases, with 11 bases left in between. The CDR3 region is CASSIGLSTSTDTQYF. In DNA, the CDR3 is TGTGCCAGTAGTATAGGGCTCTCCACTAGCACAGATACGCAGTATTTT.

The V call is TRBV9, the J call TRBJ1-2; D possibly corresponds to TRBD1 (5 bases). This CDR3 is 14 amino acids long. Trimming stripped 0 bases from V and 1 base from J, with 7 bases between. CDR1 is SGDLS and CDR2 is YYNGEE in the germline V gene. Here the CDR3 DNA reads TGTGCCAGCAGCGTAGAGACAGATAACTATGGCTACACCTTC. Its protein is CASSVETDNYGYTF.

The chain uses TRBV18 and TRBJ1-2; 8 nucleotides agree with TRBD1. With V trimmed by 3 bases and J by 7 bases, 7 bases remained unmatched. The CDR3 spans 14 residues. Germline CDR1 reads KGHSH; CDR2 reads LQKENI. CDR3 loop: CASSPSDRGSGYTF. The CDR3 nucleotides read TGTGCCAGCTCACCGAGCGACAGGGGAAGTGGCTACACCTTC.

This clone appeared a single time. This same CDR3 is encoded by further DNA sequences in the sample. The chain combines TRBV18 with TRBJ2-6, with D hard to call. Deletions cut 3 bases from V and 4 bases from J, with 4 bases between. This CDR3 has 13 amino acids. The germline gives CDR1 KGHSH, CDR2 LQKENI. This CDR3 is CASSPSGANVLTF. In nucleotides, the CDR3 is TGTGCCAGCTCACCCAGCGGGGCCAACGTCCTGACTTTC.

This clone was seen a handful of times. This chain connects TRBV6-5 to TRBJ2-3; no clear D. V was pared by 6 bases and J by 2 bases, with 9 bases between. Germline lookup yields CDR1 MNHEY and CDR2 SVGAGI. The CDR3 is made up of 13 amino acids. CDR3 sequence (DNA): TGTGCCAGCAGGTTCCGGATCACAGATACGCAGTATTTT. Translating it yields CASRFRITDTQYF.

This clone was detected a few times. The rearrangement links TRBV9 to TRBJ1-2, with D uncertain. Trimming took 0 bases from V and 3 from J, leaving 6 bases between them. This CDR3 comprises 13 residues. Germline CDR1 is SGDLS and CDR2 is YYNGEE. CDR3 sequence: CASSVDVDYGYTF. The CDR3 DNA is TGTGCCAGCAGCGTAGATGTAGACTATGGCTACACCTTC.

The chain employs TRBV12-3 or TRBV12-4 and TRBJ1-1; D unresolved. V dropped 3 bases and J dropped 1 base, with 6 bases sitting between them. CDR3 length: 13 residues. The CDR3 bases are TGTGCCAGCAGTTTTGGCCAGAACACTGAAGCTTTCTTT. As protein: CASSFGQNTEAFF.

The rearrangement uses TRBV7-2 and TRBJ1-5, with 9 positions matching TRBD1. The length of the CDR3 is 16 residues. V lost 5 bases to trimming and J lost 4 bases; unmatched junction nucleotides: 9. Germline CDR1 SGHTA, CDR2 FQGNSA. In DNA form, the CDR3 reads TGTGCCAGCAGCCTCGACCCGGGACAGGGAAATCAGCCCCAGCATTTT. Protein sequence: CASSLDPGQGNQPQHF.

There are a few counts of this clone. The chain employs TRBV27 and TRBJ1-5; D unresolved. The CDR3 is made up of 12 amino acids. V was cut by 6 bases and J by 6 bases, with 9 bases left in between. Germline V gene sequence: CDR1 MNHEY, CDR2 SMNVEV (reference sequence). The CDR3: CASSAPFQPQHF. The CDR3 DNA is TGTGCCAGCAGCGCCCCTTTTCAGCCCCAGCATTTT.

The chain combines TRBV5-1 with TRBJ1-2, with a tentative D call TRBD1 (5 bases). Trimming cost V 1 base and J 6 bases, with 16 bases left between them. Germline CDR1 and CDR2: SGHRS and YFSETQ. The length of the CDR3 is 15 residues. CDR3 loop: CASSLIGGGFDGYTF. CDR3 sequence (DNA): TGCGCCAGCAGCTTGATTGGCGGGGGGTTCGATGGCTACACCTTC. Full variable domain (missing parts from reference TRBV5-1 and TRBJ1-2): KAGVTQTPRYLIKTRGQQVTLSCSPISGHRSVSWYQQTPGQGLQFLFEYFSETQRNKGNFPGRFSGRQFSNSRSEMNVSTLELGDSALYLCASSLIGGGFDGYTFGSGTRLTVV.